Following are 20 T cell receptor beta chains from one sample sequenced in a study of cytomegalovirus exposure and HLA in healthy donors (dated by TCRdb to between 2016 and 2019). Receptor amplification or capture employed the immunoSEQ multiplex PCR assay. The multiplex PCR relied on a mix of 60 forward primers for TCR Vbeta segments and 13 reverse primers for TCR Jbeta segments. What TCRdb holds here is the immuneACCESS table cut down to in-frame rearrangements. Part of the clones is not present; checked against another copy, under half of the missing clones reflect an unresolved V gene, and the others are unexplained. The sample profile shows around 110,000 clones; 81% of them were found once. The top ten constitute around 2% of the sample. The sample comprised PBMCs. The receptors derive from a man aged 30 to 45 in good health and CMV-seronegative.

The chain combines TRBV10-3 with TRBJ2-7; TRBD2 matches 11 bases. The CDR3 length is 14 residues. Germline-derived CDR1 and CDR2 are ENHRY and SYGVKD. V lost 6 bases and J lost 4; bases outside the gene matches: 5. The CDR3 bases are TGTGCCATCAGCGTAGCGGGAGGGCCTTACGAGCAGTACTTC. It encodes CAISVAGGPYEQYF.

The chain uses TRBV6-5 and TRBJ2-2; tentatively, D is TRBD2 (6 bases). Germline loops: CDR1 MNHEY, CDR2 SVGAGI. The CDR3 totals 14 residues. The V end lost 0 bases, the J end lost 8 bases, and 10 bases lay between the germline ends. The CDR3 is CASSYSLASGELFF. In DNA, the CDR3 is TGTGCCAGCAGTTACTCGCTAGCGTCGGGGGAGCTGTTTTTT.

The chain is built from TRBV5-4 and TRBJ2-1; 7 nucleotides line up with TRBD1. V was pared by 4 bases and J by 4 bases, with 5 bases of the junction left unmatched. The CDR3 length is 14 residues. Germline CDR1 and CDR2: SGHNT and YYREEE (reference sequence). The CDR3: CASSLRTGYNEQFF. DNA of the CDR3: TGTGCCAGCAGCCTCCGGACAGGATACAATGAGCAGTTCTTC. The full variable domain, in which reference TRBV5-4 and TRBJ2-1 provide the parts outside the CDR3, is ETGVTQSPTHLIKTRGQQVTLRCSSQSGHNTVSWYQQALGQGPQFIFQYYREEENGRGNFPPRFSGLQFPNYSSELNVNALELDDSALYLCASSLRTGYNEQFFGPGTRLTVL.

This clone has just a few counts. The chain carries TRBV2 and TRBJ2-7; 9 bases match TRBD1. The germline V gene encodes CDR1 SNHLY and CDR2 FYNNEI. The CDR3 covers 13 residues. J was trimmed by 5 bases and V by 7 bases; bases with no gene match: 6. CDR3: CASTGTGLDEQYF. CDR3 sequence (DNA): TGTGCCAGCACCGGGACAGGGCTAGACGAGCAGTACTTC.

DNA for the CDR3: TGTGCCAGCAGGGCGGGGACAGGGAAGGCTGGAGGGCTGTTTTTT. It is translated as CASRAGTGKAGGLFF. The V gene is TRBV28, the J gene TRBJ1-4, with 9 bases aligning to TRBD1. There are 15 residues in the CDR3. The germline V gene has CDR1 MDHEN and CDR2 SYDVKM. J gave up 14 bases and V 6 bases, and 16 bases lay outside the gene matches. The whole variable domain, filled in from reference TRBV28 and TRBJ1-4, reads DVKVTQSSRYLVKRTGEKVFLECVQDMDHENMFWYRQDPGLGLRLIYFSYDVKMKEKGDIPEGYSVSREKKERFSLILESASTNQTSMYLCASRAGTGKAGGLFFGSGTQLSVL.

This chain links TRBV5-1 with TRBJ1-3; D gene uncertain. V was trimmed by 4 bases and J by 0 bases, leaving 8 bases between them. The germline V gene has CDR1 SGHRS and CDR2 YFSETQ. The CDR3 is 14 amino acids. Here the CDR3 DNA reads TGCGCCAGCAGCCTGTCCGGCTCTGGAAACACCATATATTTT. Its translation: CASSLSGSGNTIYF.

The chain employs TRBV5-1 and TRBJ2-5; D is uncertain. The CDR3 consists of 14 residues. The germline CDR1 and CDR2 sequences are SGHRS and YFSETQ. V lost 0 bases to trimming and J lost 4 bases, with 10 bases between them. The CDR3 bases are TGCGCCAGCAGCTTGGTCCGGGTCCCAGAGACCCAGTACTTC. Protein sequence: CASSLVRVPETQYF.

A few counts support this clone. The chain joins TRBV9 to TRBJ2-1; D is perhaps TRBD1 (6 bases). Germline CDR1 and CDR2: SGDLS and YYNGEE. Between the trimmed V and J ends, which lost 3 bases and 3 bases, there was a span of 7 bases. The CDR3 is 13 residues long. The CDR3 loop reads CASSETGYNEQFF. CDR3 sequence (DNA): TGTGCCAGCAGCGAGACAGGCTACAATGAGCAGTTCTTC.

The chain recombines TRBV6-1 with TRBJ1-5; TRBD1 agrees at 7 bases. The trim removed 4 bases at V and 6 bases at J, leaving 6 bases unmatched. There are 14 residues in the CDR3. Germline values: CDR1 MNHNS, CDR2 SASEGT. CDR3 amino acids: CASSGETGPQPQHF. In nucleotides, the CDR3 is TGTGCCAGCAGTGGTGAGACAGGGCCTCAGCCCCAGCATTTT.

V usage is TRBV10-1 and J usage is TRBJ2-4, with 8 bases identical to TRBD1. J was trimmed by 4 bases and V by 5 bases; bases with no gene match: 4. The CDR3 has 14 residues. Germline V gene data show CDR1 as WNHNN and CDR2 as SYGVQD (reference sequence). CDR3 loop: CASSPDRGKNIQYF. DNA of the CDR3: TGCGCCAGCAGTCCAGACAGGGGAAAAAACATTCAGTACTTC.

The chain is built from TRBV25-1 and TRBJ2-1; D is perhaps TRBD2 (5 bases). This CDR3 has 16 residues. V lost 10 bases and J lost 7, with 26 bases in between. Germline lookup yields CDR1 MGHDK and CDR2 SYGVNS. This CDR3 is CAIQVGVLFGWNEQFF. In DNA, the CDR3 is TGTGCCATCCAGGTCGGGGTCCTTTTCGGGTGGAATGAGCAGTTCTTC.

J is TRBJ2-1 and V is TRBV5-1, with 13 bases fitting TRBD2. The CDR3 contains 16 residues. Germline V CDR1 and CDR2: SGHRS, YFSETQ. J lost 13 bases, V lost 0 bases, and 10 bases had no gene match. CDR3 protein: CASSLEGGLAGPGQFF. The CDR3 coding sequence is TGCGCCAGCAGCTTGGAGGGGGGACTAGCGGGACCGGGCCAGTTCTTC.

The chain is built from TRBV6-1 and TRBJ2-3; a possible D gene is TRBD1 (6 bases). The CDR3 contains 15 residues. Germline V CDR1 and CDR2: MNHNS, SASEGT. V shed 4 bases and J shed 2 bases, with 13 bases lying between them. The chain's CDR3 is CASSGGQLTTDTQYF. Written as DNA, the CDR3 is TGTGCCAGCAGTGGAGGACAGCTTACCACAGATACGCAGTATTTT.

This clone appeared once. The chain uses TRBV2 and TRBJ1-2; TRBD1 matches at 9 bases. Germline lookup yields CDR1 SNHLY and CDR2 FYNNEI. Unmatched junction bases numbered 1, after V lost 10 bases and J lost 4 bases. The CDR3 sequence is 11 residues long. The CDR3 region has the DNA TGTGCCATGGACAGGGGCTATGGCTACACCTTC. Its protein product is CAMDRGYGYTF.

The rearrangement links TRBV30 to TRBJ2-2; 8 positions match TRBD2. The CDR3 totals 17 residues. The trim removed 5 bases at V and 0 bases at J, leaving 11 bases unmatched. The germline V gene encodes CDR1 GTSNPN and CDR2 SVGIG (reference sequence). The CDR3 here is CAWLNSGTSPNTGELFF. The CDR3 DNA is TGTGCCTGGTTGAATTCCGGGACTAGTCCGAACACCGGGGAGCTGTTTTTT.

This chain joins TRBV7-3 and TRBJ2-6, with 7 nucleotides matching TRBD1. The germline V gene encodes CDR1 SGHTA and CDR2 FQGTGA. The CDR3 has 16 residues. V lost 5 bases to trimming and J lost 2 bases; unmatched junction nucleotides: 6. CDR3 bases: TGTGCCAGCAGCCCATACAGGGGCCCTGGGGCCAACGTCCTGACTTTC. Protein sequence: CASSPYRGPGANVLTF.

A few counts support this clone. V usage is TRBV7-8 and J usage is TRBJ1-5; D not resolved. The V end lost 2 bases, the J end lost 4 bases, and 15 bases lay between the germline ends. Germline values: CDR1 SGHVS, CDR2 FQNEAQ. There are 16 residues in the CDR3. CDR3 sequence (DNA): TGTGCCAGCAGCTTAATTGAGGTAGAGGTTAATCAGCCCCAGCATTTT. This gives the protein CASSLIEVEVNQPQHF.

V gene TRBV5-4 combines with J gene TRBJ2-7; TRBD1 aligns across 12 bases. V lost 0 bases, J lost 6 bases, and 4 bases stayed unmatched. Germline V gene sequence: CDR1 SGHNT, CDR2 YYREEE (reference sequence). CDR3 length: 15 amino acids. This chain's CDR3 is CASSLAGTGGGEQYF. The CDR3 nucleotides read TGTGCCAGCAGCTTGGCGGGGACAGGGGGCGGCGAGCAGTACTTC.

The V and J genes are TRBV4-1 and TRBJ2-2; TRBD2 is a possible D gene (5 bases). The CDR3 is 16 residues long. The V gene lost 2 bases and the J gene lost 6 bases, with 16 bases spanning the gap. Germline values: CDR1 MGHRA, CDR2 YSYEKL. The CDR3 DNA is TGCGCCAGCAGCCAATTCGCACACAGCGGACCCGGGGAGCTGTTTTTT. It translates to CASSQFAHSGPGELFF.

This chain uses TRBV30 with TRBJ2-7; TRBD1 agrees at 7 bases. The CDR3 has 13 amino acids. V was clipped by 5 bases and J by 0 bases; unmatched bases: 4. Germline V gene lookup returns CDR1 GTSNPN and CDR2 SVGIG (reference sequence). DNA for the CDR3: TGTGCCTGGGAGACAGGGACCTCCTACGAGCAGTACTTC. Translating gives CAWETGTSYEQYF.